These T cell receptor beta chains were read from a single sample in a study of T cell repertoires in cytomegalovirus infection. MiXCR was run by TCRdb on the reads, yielding one entry per CDR3 protein. The sample has some 700,000 distinct CDR3 sequences, 35% to 45% seen once. The material sequenced was PBMCs. The source of these receptors is a human donor in good health (CMV status not recorded). Some clones in this sample may be carry-over from other donors' samples. CDR3s include the opening cysteine and the closing phenylalanine or tryptophan. Each record gives: V gene, D gene, clone size, J gene, CDR3 length, CDR3 protein, CDR3 DNA. D genes are given only for firm matches. Clone sizes are given selectively: once, few, many, or a class where the clone is expanded.

V gene: TRBV10-3; D gene: NA; clone size: many; J gene: TRBJ1-1; CDR3 length: 11; CDR3 protein: CAISDGGEAFF; CDR3 DNA: TGTGCCATCAGTGATGGCGGTGAAGCTTTCTTT
V gene: TRBV7-3; D gene: NA; clone size: few; J gene: TRBJ2-1; CDR3 length: 17; CDR3 protein: CASSKEVPSRRYNEQFF; CDR3 DNA: TGTGCCAGCAGCAAAGAGGTCCCGTCGCGGAGGTACAATGAGCAGTTCTTC
V gene: TRBV24-1; D gene: TRBD2; clone size: NA; J gene: TRBJ2-1; CDR3 length: 15; CDR3 protein: CATSDFRTSYNEQFF; CDR3 DNA: TGTGCCACCAGTGATTTCCGGACTAGTTACAATGAGCAGTTCTTC
V gene: TRBV28; D gene: NA; clone size: NA; J gene: TRBJ2-6; CDR3 length: 15; CDR3 protein: CASGTASSGANVLTF; CDR3 DNA: TGTGCCAGCGGCACCGCTTCATCTGGGGCCAACGTCCTGACTTTC
V gene: TRBV20-1; D gene: NA; clone size: NA; J gene: TRBJ2-1; CDR3 length: 14; CDR3 protein: CSARVAVSYNEQFF; CDR3 DNA: TGCAGTGCTAGAGTCGCAGTCTCCTACAATGAGCAGTTCTTC
V gene: TRBV12-3/TRBV12-4; D gene: NA; clone size: NA; J gene: TRBJ1-1; CDR3 length: 14; CDR3 protein: CASRRGQLNTEAFF; CDR3 DNA: TGTGCCAGCAGGCGAGGACAGCTGAACACTGAAGCTTTCTTT
V gene: TRBV12-3/TRBV12-4; D gene: TRBD2; clone size: NA; J gene: TRBJ2-2; CDR3 length: 16; CDR3 protein: CASRPLAGWQSGELFF; CDR3 DNA: TGTGCCAGCAGACCTCTAGCGGGGTGGCAGTCCGGGGAGCTGTTTTTT
V gene: TRBV20-1; D gene: TRBD1; clone size: once; J gene: TRBJ1-1; CDR3 length: 14; CDR3 protein: CSAREGTGNTEAFF; CDR3 DNA: TGCAGTGCTAGAGAAGGGACAGGGAACACTGAAGCTTTCTTT
V gene: TRBV5-1; D gene: NA; clone size: NA; J gene: TRBJ2-1; CDR3 length: 15; CDR3 protein: CASSFLQGGHNEQFF; CDR3 DNA: TGCGCCAGCAGCTTCCTACAGGGAGGGCACAATGAGCAGTTCTTC
V gene: TRBV6-1; D gene: NA; clone size: many; J gene: TRBJ2-5; CDR3 length: 14; CDR3 protein: CASSEAKEAEGRAF; CDR3 DNA: TGTGCCAGCAGTGAAGCGAAGGAGGCGGAGGGGAGAGCCTTC
V gene: TRBV4-2; D gene: TRBD2; clone size: few; J gene: TRBJ2-1; CDR3 length: 17; CDR3 protein: CASSRELAGGKSNEQFF; CDR3 DNA: TGTGCCAGCAGCCGGGAATTAGCGGGGGGGAAATCCAATGAGCAGTTCTTC
V gene: TRBV10-3; D gene: NA; clone size: NA; J gene: TRBJ1-6; CDR3 length: 15; CDR3 protein: CAISESAGNNSPLHF; CDR3 DNA: TGTGCCATCAGTGAGTCGGCAGGGAACAATTCACCCCTCCACTTT
V gene: TRBV6-5; D gene: TRBD1; clone size: few; J gene: TRBJ1-5; CDR3 length: 19; CDR3 protein: CALRPRTGVRGYSNQPQHF; CDR3 DNA: TGTGCCCTCCGTCCTAGGACAGGGGTGAGGGGTTATAGCAATCAGCCCCAGCATTTT
V gene: TRBV11-2; D gene: NA; clone size: once; J gene: TRBJ1-3; CDR3 length: 14; CDR3 protein: CASRLGRSGNTIYF; CDR3 DNA: TGTGCCAGCAGGTTGGGACGGTCTGGAAACACCATATATTTT
V gene: TRBV7-2; D gene: NA; clone size: many; J gene: TRBJ1-2; CDR3 length: 16; CDR3 protein: CASSPRRGELNYGYTF; CDR3 DNA: TGTGCCAGCAGCCCCCGTCGGGGGGAGCTAAACTATGGCTACACCTTC
V gene: TRBV7-8; D gene: TRBD1; clone size: many; J gene: TRBJ1-5; CDR3 length: 15; CDR3 protein: CASNTGDRADQPQHF; CDR3 DNA: TGTGCCAGCAACACAGGCGACAGGGCGGATCAGCCCCAGCATTTT
V gene: TRBV7-8; D gene: NA; clone size: many; J gene: TRBJ2-7; CDR3 length: 15; CDR3 protein: CASSLSATAPYEQYF; CDR3 DNA: TGTGCCAGCAGCTTATCCGCGACAGCACCCTACGAGCAGTACTTC
V gene: TRBV2; D gene: NA; clone size: few; J gene: TRBJ1-6; CDR3 length: 14; CDR3 protein: CASSEIQGNSPLHF; CDR3 DNA: TGTGCCAGCAGTGAGATCCAGGGTAATTCACCCCTCCACTTT
V gene: TRBV5-1; D gene: NA; clone size: NA; J gene: TRBJ1-5; CDR3 length: 15; CDR3 protein: CASSMGPWGNQPQHF; CDR3 DNA: TGCGCCAGCAGTATGGGGCCCTGGGGGAATCAGCCCCAGCATTTT
V gene: TRBV20-1; D gene: TRBD2; clone size: NA; J gene: TRBJ2-7; CDR3 length: 13; CDR3 protein: CRVTSGGTYEQYF; CDR3 DNA: TGCAGGGTAACTAGCGGGGGAACCTACGAGCAGTACTTC
V gene: TRBV18; D gene: NA; clone size: NA; J gene: TRBJ2-5; CDR3 length: 15; CDR3 protein: CASSPQAGSQETQYF; CDR3 DNA: TGTGCCAGCTCACCTCAAGCCGGGAGCCAAGAGACCCAGTACTTC
V gene: TRBV20-1; D gene: TRBD1; clone size: NA; J gene: TRBJ1-5; CDR3 length: 16; CDR3 protein: CSAAPPGQGSNQPQHF; CDR3 DNA: TGCAGTGCTGCACCCCCGGGACAGGGAAGCAATCAGCCCCAGCATTTT
V gene: TRBV7-3; D gene: TRBD2; clone size: many; J gene: TRBJ2-7; CDR3 length: 14; CDR3 protein: CASSLTGGAREQYF; CDR3 DNA: TGTGCCAGCAGCTTAACCGGGGGGGCTCGGGAGCAGTACTTC
V gene: TRBV28; D gene: TRBD1; clone size: few; J gene: TRBJ1-5; CDR3 length: 15; CDR3 protein: CASSFPSDRGQPQHF; CDR3 DNA: TGTGCCAGCAGTTTTCCGTCGGACAGGGGTCAGCCCCAGCATTTT
V gene: TRBV28; D gene: NA; clone size: few; J gene: TRBJ2-3; CDR3 length: 14; CDR3 protein: CASSEVGGKDTQYF; CDR3 DNA: TGTGCCAGCAGTGAGGTGGGGGGTAAAGATACGCAGTATTTT
V gene: TRBV27; D gene: NA; clone size: NA; J gene: TRBJ2-5; CDR3 length: 14; CDR3 protein: CASSLGAGRETQYF; CDR3 DNA: TGTGCCAGCAGTTTAGGGGCAGGACGGGAGACCCAGTACTTC
V gene: TRBV19; D gene: NA; clone size: NA; J gene: TRBJ1-5; CDR3 length: 16; CDR3 protein: CASRPLTVYSNQPQHF; CDR3 DNA: TGTGCCAGTAGACCGTTGACAGTCTATAGCAATCAGCCCCAGCATTTT
V gene: TRBV5-6; D gene: NA; clone size: NA; J gene: TRBJ1-1; CDR3 length: 15; CDR3 protein: CASSGTSQGYTEAFF; CDR3 DNA: TGTGCCAGCAGTGGGACTTCCCAAGGGTACACTGAAGCTTTCTTT
V gene: TRBV20-1; D gene: TRBD1; clone size: NA; J gene: TRBJ1-1; CDR3 length: 13; CDR3 protein: CSAIETGDVEAFF; CDR3 DNA: TGCAGTGCCATCGAGACAGGGGATGTTGAAGCTTTCTTT
V gene: TRBV19; D gene: TRBD1; clone size: NA; J gene: TRBJ1-2; CDR3 length: 17; CDR3 protein: CATRGGGQGMLDYGYTF; CDR3 DNA: TGTGCCACACGAGGAGGGGGACAGGGGATGTTGGACTATGGCTACACCTTC
V gene: TRBV11-2; D gene: TRBD1; clone size: NA; J gene: TRBJ2-7; CDR3 length: 14; CDR3 protein: CASSFTGGPYEQYF; CDR3 DNA: TGTGCCAGCAGCTTTACAGGGGGCCCCTACGAGCAGTACTTC
V gene: TRBV28; D gene: NA; clone size: few; J gene: TRBJ1-5; CDR3 length: 15; CDR3 protein: CASSLVQLSNQPQHF; CDR3 DNA: TGTGCCAGCAGTTTGGTTCAGTTAAGCAATCAGCCCCAGCATTTT
V gene: TRBV7-2; D gene: NA; clone size: NA; J gene: TRBJ2-7; CDR3 length: 15; CDR3 protein: CASSPTPFWEAEQYF; CDR3 DNA: TGTGCCAGCAGCCCCACCCCCTTTTGGGAGGCCGAGCAGTACTTC
V gene: TRBV7-2; D gene: NA; clone size: few; J gene: TRBJ2-2; CDR3 length: 13; CDR3 protein: CASSLSPSGELFF; CDR3 DNA: TGTGCCAGCAGCTTATCTCCGTCCGGGGAGCTGTTTTTT
V gene: TRBV7-6; D gene: NA; clone size: NA; J gene: TRBJ1-2; CDR3 length: 13; CDR3 protein: CASSLTTVDGYTF; CDR3 DNA: TGTGCCAGCAGCTTAACGACAGTGGATGGCTACACCTTC
V gene: TRBV5-1; D gene: TRBD1; clone size: NA; J gene: TRBJ2-5; CDR3 length: 17; CDR3 protein: CASSTTPDRDRGETQYF; CDR3 DNA: TGCGCCAGCAGCACCACTCCCGACCGGGACAGGGGGGAGACCCAGTACTTC
V gene: TRBV12-3/TRBV12-4; D gene: NA; clone size: few; J gene: TRBJ1-5; CDR3 length: 18; CDR3 protein: CASSLLLIARQDNQPQHF; CDR3 DNA: TGTGCCAGCAGTTTACTCCTCATCGCCAGACAGGACAATCAGCCCCAGCATTTT
V gene: TRBV7-2; D gene: TRBD2; clone size: many; J gene: TRBJ2-7; CDR3 length: 15; CDR3 protein: CASSLTSGRQDEQYF; CDR3 DNA: TGTGCCAGCAGCCTGACTAGCGGGAGGCAAGACGAGCAGTACTTC
V gene: TRBV28; D gene: NA; clone size: NA; J gene: TRBJ1-3; CDR3 length: 15; CDR3 protein: CASSPGHNSGNTIYF; CDR3 DNA: TGTGCCAGCAGTCCAGGACACAACTCTGGAAACACCATATATTTT
V gene: TRBV27; D gene: NA; clone size: NA; J gene: TRBJ2-7; CDR3 length: 13; CDR3 protein: CASSLSPVYEQYF; CDR3 DNA: TGTGCCAGCAGTTTATCCCCGGTCTACGAGCAGTACTTC
V gene: TRBV5-1; D gene: NA; clone size: NA; J gene: TRBJ2-1; CDR3 length: 12; CDR3 protein: CASSLEGDEQFF; CDR3 DNA: TGCGCCAGCAGCTTGGAGGGGGATGAGCAGTTCTTC
V gene: TRBV20-1; D gene: NA; clone size: NA; J gene: TRBJ2-5; CDR3 length: 13; CDR3 protein: CSARDPRRETQYF; CDR3 DNA: TGCAGTGCTCGGGACCCGAGGCGGGAGACCCAGTACTTC
V gene: TRBV7-9; D gene: NA; clone size: NA; J gene: TRBJ1-1; CDR3 length: 14; CDR3 protein: CASSFGFVNTEAFF; CDR3 DNA: TGTGCCAGCAGCTTCGGTTTTGTCAACACTGAAGCTTTCTTT
V gene: TRBV7-9; D gene: NA; clone size: NA; J gene: TRBJ2-7; CDR3 length: 14; CDR3 protein: CASSLWDTGYEQYF; CDR3 DNA: TGTGCCAGCAGCTTGTGGGACACGGGCTACGAGCAGTACTTC
V gene: TRBV28; D gene: TRBD1; clone size: NA; J gene: TRBJ2-3; CDR3 length: 16; CDR3 protein: CASSPSGQGNTDTQYF; CDR3 DNA: TGTGCCAGCAGTCCGTCTGGACAGGGTAACACAGATACGCAGTATTTT
V gene: TRBV11-2; D gene: NA; clone size: few; J gene: TRBJ1-4; CDR3 length: 16; CDR3 protein: CASSLVGLTRENGLFF; CDR3 DNA: TGTGCCAGCAGCTTAGTTGGGCTGACCCGTGAAAATGGACTGTTTTTT
V gene: TRBV6-1; D gene: NA; clone size: few; J gene: TRBJ1-1; CDR3 length: 13; CDR3 protein: CASSSGTPPGAFF; CDR3 DNA: TGTGCCAGCAGTTCCGGGACCCCACCGGGAGCTTTCTTT
V gene: TRBV6-6; D gene: NA; clone size: NA; J gene: TRBJ2-3; CDR3 length: 12; CDR3 protein: CASSSFGYTQYF; CDR3 DNA: TGTGCCAGCAGTTCCTTTGGGTATACGCAGTATTTT
V gene: TRBV10-2; D gene: TRBD1; clone size: NA; J gene: TRBJ2-3; CDR3 length: 18; CDR3 protein: CASRAPLTRTGVGDTQYF; CDR3 DNA: TGCGCCAGTAGAGCACCTCTAACTCGGACAGGGGTGGGGGATACGCAGTATTTT
V gene: TRBV11-2; D gene: TRBD1; clone size: NA; J gene: TRBJ1-4; CDR3 length: 15; CDR3 protein: CASSVDRGRAEKLFF; CDR3 DNA: TGTGCCAGCAGCGTCGACAGGGGGCGAGCGGAAAAACTGTTTTTT
V gene: TRBV20-1; D gene: TRBD2; clone size: NA; J gene: TRBJ2-3; CDR3 length: 17; CDR3 protein: CSASGLAGVSLRDTQYF; CDR3 DNA: TGCAGTGCTTCGGGACTAGCGGGAGTTAGCTTAAGAGATACGCAGTATTTT
V gene: TRBV5-1; D gene: TRBD2; clone size: NA; J gene: TRBJ2-3; CDR3 length: 18; CDR3 protein: CASSPLPTSGGGTDTQYF; CDR3 DNA: TGCGCCAGCAGCCCGCTGCCGACTAGCGGGGGAGGAACAGATACGCAGTATTTT
V gene: TRBV6-6; D gene: NA; clone size: many; J gene: TRBJ2-7; CDR3 length: 17; CDR3 protein: CASSYRLPLGEPGEQYF; CDR3 DNA: TGTGCCAGCAGTTACCGTCTACCTCTGGGGGAGCCCGGCGAGCAGTACTTC
V gene: TRBV3-1; D gene: TRBD2; clone size: NA; J gene: TRBJ2-2; CDR3 length: 16; CDR3 protein: CASSQLAGADTGELFF; CDR3 DNA: TGTGCCAGCAGCCAACTAGCGGGAGCGGACACCGGGGAGCTGTTTTTT